This T cell receptor beta chain originates from a study of T-cell reconstitution after alpha-beta-depleted transplantation in children. Regarding the study as a whole: It was surviving recipient T cells and thymic progenitors that gave some patients high TCRbeta diversity at day 60. A year post-transplant, T-cell counts and diversity derived mostly from newly produced T cells.

Unique molecular identifiers were built into the TCRbeta library. TCRdb analysed the PCR reads with MiXCR anew, one entry per CDR3 protein. This table has some 300,000 distinct CDR3 sequences, just over 7.5% appearing once. J gave up 9 bases and V 1 base, and 6 bases lay outside the gene matches. The length of the CDR3 is 14 residues. Germline loops: CDR1 SGHAT, CDR2 FQNNGV. A note on this clonotype: No antigen is known for it.

The source was peripheral blood, collected 360 days after TCRalphabeta/CD19-depleted stem cell transplant. The sequence came from a female patient aged 2-9 years who had a stem cell transplant for Fanconi anemia, so the T cells may come from the graft donor. The chain couples TRBV11-2 to TRBJ2-1; 7 nucleotides line up with TRBD2. The CDR3 is CASSLGGGFGEQFF. CDR3 nucleotide sequence: TGTGCCAGCAGCTTAGGGGGAGGGTTCGGTGAGCAGTTCTTC.